These T cell receptor beta chains were read from a single sample in a study of T cell repertoires in cytomegalovirus infection. TCRdb redid the calling of the reads with MiXCR, one entry per CDR3 protein. The table shows over 100,000 distinct CDR3 sequences, with around 28% occurring only once. No cognate antigen is known for these TCRs. The material sequenced was CD8+ T cells from cultured PBMCs, taken from culture after CMV antigen stimulation. These receptors were obtained from a human donor in good health (CMV status not recorded). Some clones in this sample may be carry-over from other donors' samples. Both conserved end residues are part of each CDR3. Fields, in order: clone size, V gene, J gene, CDR3 protein. Clone size is shown for a subset of rows, as once, few, many or a class of expanded clone.

size: few; V: TRBV12-3/TRBV12-4; J: TRBJ1-5; CDR3: CASSQGQTQPQHF
size: few; V: TRBV27; J: TRBJ1-2; CDR3: CASSLSTGMDGYTF
size: -; V: TRBV28; J: TRBJ1-5; CDR3: CASSFTRTGDQPQHF
size: -; V: TRBV12-3/TRBV12-4; J: TRBJ2-7; CDR3: CASSLLGLGALDEQYF
size: -; V: TRBV6-5; J: TRBJ1-6; CDR3: CASSYDPNSPLHF
size: many; V: TRBV27; J: TRBJ2-7; CDR3: CASSFLDRVYEQYF
size: -; V: TRBV2; J: TRBJ1-1; CDR3: CASMGGAEAFF
size: -; V: TRBV19; J: TRBJ2-7; CDR3: CASAFSGGGYEQYF
size: few; V: TRBV11-2; J: TRBJ1-2; CDR3: CASSLVWGQGKPDGYTF
size: -; V: TRBV27; J: TRBJ1-6; CDR3: CASSLWWDSPLHF
size: few; V: TRBV10-2; J: TRBJ2-3; CDR3: CASSQTGLRTDTQYF
size: -; V: TRBV3-1; J: TRBJ2-2; CDR3: CASSEGASGELFF
size: few; V: TRBV27; J: TRBJ1-5; CDR3: CASSLSWGIDQPQHF
size: -; V: TRBV7-7; J: TRBJ2-3; CDR3: CASSLAGGGALDTQYF
size: -; V: TRBV4-1; J: TRBJ1-1; CDR3: CASGVGRFTEAFF
size: -; V: TRBV7-9; J: TRBJ2-1; CDR3: CASSSSPGDEQFF
size: -; V: TRBV6-1; J: TRBJ2-7; CDR3: CASSEGTSGGHEQYF
size: -; V: TRBV7-4; J: TRBJ1-1; CDR3: CASSLSDGQGAFF
size: many; V: TRBV7-8; J: TRBJ1-1; CDR3: CASSYAAGPAGTEAFF
size: -; V: TRBV19; J: TRBJ1-5; CDR3: CASSVSLTLSNQPQHF
size: -; V: TRBV13; J: TRBJ2-3; CDR3: CASSQGGPGGAESTDTQYF
size: -; V: TRBV19; J: TRBJ2-7; CDR3: CASSINSAGPTYEQYF
size: -; V: TRBV12-3/TRBV12-4; J: TRBJ2-1; CDR3: CASSFRLDEQFF
size: once; V: TRBV2; J: TRBJ2-3; CDR3: CASSPGTSTDTQYF
size: few; V: TRBV7-8; J: TRBJ2-5; CDR3: CASSQSSGGAGETQYF
size: few; V: TRBV7-2; J: TRBJ1-5; CDR3: CASSFRPGQRNQPQHF